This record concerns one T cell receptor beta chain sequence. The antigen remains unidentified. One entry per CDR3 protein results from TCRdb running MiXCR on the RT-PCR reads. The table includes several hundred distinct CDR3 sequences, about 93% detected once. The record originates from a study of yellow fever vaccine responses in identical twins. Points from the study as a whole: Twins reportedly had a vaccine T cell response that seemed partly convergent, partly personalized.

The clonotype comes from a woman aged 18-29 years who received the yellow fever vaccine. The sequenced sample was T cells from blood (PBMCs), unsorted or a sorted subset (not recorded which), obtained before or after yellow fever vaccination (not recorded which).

CDR3 sequence: CASSLSVAGDEQYF. The DNA of the CDR3 is TGTGCCAGCAGCTTATCGGTTGCAGGGGACGAGCAGTACTTC. The chain has TRBV11-1 and TRBJ2-7; possibly TRBD1 for D (6 bases). The V end lost 2 bases, the J end lost 5 bases, and 13 bases lay between the germline ends. CDR3 length equals 14 residues. The germline V gene has CDR1 SGHAT and CDR2 FQDESV (reference sequence).